These 32 T cell receptor beta chains share one sample of origin, sequenced in a study of blood T cell repertoires in COVID-19. Assay used: immunoSEQ multiplex PCR; TCRdb lists only in-frame clones, some missing. The sample has approximately 36,000 clones, about 81% seen once. The specimen sequenced was peripheral blood. These receptors originate from a human donor in a cohort sampled during active or convalescent COVID-19. The donor label of this sample is uncertain.

The rearrangement links TRBV18 to TRBJ2-5; 9 bases map to TRBD1. Germline values: CDR1 KGHSH, CDR2 LQKENI. The CDR3 is made up of 17 amino acids. J lost 4 bases, V lost 0 bases, and 9 bases had no gene match. Here the CDR3 reads CASSPPNRGREGETQYF. CDR3 DNA: TGTGCCAGCTCACCACCCAACAGGGGGCGGGAAGGAGAGACCCAGTACTTC.

This chain uses TRBV12-3 or TRBV12-4 with TRBJ2-3; perhaps TRBD2 as D (6 bases). Trimming left V 4 bases short and J 9 bases short, with 11 bases between. The CDR3 is made up of 12 amino acids. CDR3 DNA: TGTGCCAGCAGTTGGTCCGCGGGAACGCAGTATTTT. It encodes CASSWSAGTQYF.

The genes are TRBV24-1 and TRBJ2-5; weak D call: TRBD1 (6 bases). Germline CDR1 is KGHDR and CDR2 is SFDVKD. V was shortened by 4 bases and J by 1 base, with 12 bases between the two germline ends. This CDR3 is built from 15 residues. CDR3 region: CATSEGQGPQETQYF. CDR3 nucleotides: TGTGCCACCAGTGAAGGGCAGGGGCCCCAAGAGACCCAGTACTTC.

V and J are TRBV6-5 and TRBJ1-3; TRBD1 agrees at 9 bases. Germline V gives CDR1 MNHEY, CDR2 SVGAGI. Unmatched junction bases numbered 11, after V lost 7 bases and J lost 7 bases. This CDR3 has 15 amino acids. The CDR3 nucleotides read TGTGCCAGCACCGGACAGGGGCCCTTCCGGAACACCATATATTTT. It is translated as CASTGQGPFRNTIYF.

The J gene is TRBJ2-7, the V gene TRBV11-3; 8 bases align to TRBD1. Germline V gene data show CDR1 as SGHNT and CDR2 as YENEEA. The V gene end was trimmed by 3 bases and the J gene end by 1 base; junction bases not matched to a gene: 5. The CDR3 has 15 residues. The CDR3 bases are TGTGCCAGCAGCTTCAGGGGGCTGGGGTCCTACGAGCAGTACTTC. Translation gives CASSFRGLGSYEQYF. The full variable domain, rest sourced from reference TRBV11-3 and TRBJ2-7, is EAGVVQSPRYKIIEKKQPVAFWCNPISGHNTLYWYLQNLGQGPELLIRYENEEAVDDSQLPKDRFSAERLKGVDSTLKIQPAELGDSAVYLCASSFRGLGSYEQYFGPGTRLTVT.

The chain combines TRBV7-9 with TRBJ1-2, with 8 bases identical to TRBD1. V shed 7 bases, J shed 9 bases, and the junction held 13 bases outside the gene matches. From germline, CDR1 is SEHNR and CDR2 FQNEAQ (reference sequence). This CDR3 has 14 residues. The CDR3 bases are TGTGCCAGCACCCCCTCAGGGGGCGCTAGGAGCTACACCTTC. It yields the protein CASTPSGGARSYTF.

This clone was seen once. The chain employs TRBV15 and TRBJ1-2, with a weak D call TRBD1 (5 bases). This CDR3 is built from 15 residues. The V gene lost 1 base and the J gene lost 4 bases, with 13 bases spanning the gap. Looked up from germline, CDR1 is LNHNV and CDR2 is YYDKDF (reference sequence). CDR3 DNA: TGTGCCACCAGCAGAGGTCGGGCGGGACCCTATGGCTACACCTTC. Its translation is CATSRGRAGPYGYTF.

V and J are TRBV6-5 and TRBJ1-1, with 8 bases lining up with TRBD1. This CDR3 comprises 14 residues. J lost 1 base, V lost 2 bases, and 0 bases had no gene match. CDR1 and CDR2 (germline): MNHEY, SVGAGI. The CDR3 sequence is CASSYDRGNTEAFF. CDR3 DNA: TGTGCCAGCAGTTACGACAGGGGGAACACTGAAGCTTTCTTT.

The V call is TRBV7-2, the J call TRBJ2-4; 12 bases fit TRBD2. In germline, CDR1 is SGHTA, CDR2 FQGNSA. V lost 2 bases to trimming and J lost 10 bases; unmatched junction nucleotides: 9. The CDR3 extends over 16 amino acids. The CDR3 region is CASSLSKTSGRTIQYF. The CDR3 DNA is TGTGCCAGCAGCTTATCAAAAACTAGCGGGAGGACTATTCAGTACTTC.

This clone was detected many times. The V call is TRBV6-4, the J call TRBJ1-2; D is uncertain. V lost 0 bases, J lost 7 bases, and 12 bases lay in between. Germline assignment: CDR1 MRHNA and CDR2 SNTAGT. CDR3 size: 14 residues. CDR3 nucleotides: TGTGCCAGCAGTGACTCGAGCAGTCGGGGTGGCTACACCTTC. It encodes CASSDSSSRGGYTF.

V and J are TRBV4-2 and TRBJ2-7; 8 bases line up with TRBD2. This CDR3 region has 12 residues. J gave up 3 bases and V 8 bases, and 3 bases lay outside the gene matches. Germline CDR1 is LGHNA and CDR2 is YNFKEQ. CDR3 nucleotide sequence: TGTGCCAGCTCGAGCGGGAGCTACGAGCAGTACTTC. The encoded protein is CASSSGSYEQYF.

The chain has TRBV21-1 and TRBJ2-3; the table's D call, TRBD1, was not checked against the DNA. TRBV21-1 is termed a pseudogene. There are 16 residues in the CDR3. The CDR3 protein is CASSKAGTGSTDTQYF. The CDR3 DNA follows: TGTGCCAGCAGCAAAGCGGGGACAGGATCCACAGATACGCAGTATTTT.

This clone occurred a few times. The V and J genes are TRBV25-1 and TRBJ1-5; D is possibly TRBD1 (6 bases). Trimming shortened V by 5 bases and J by 4 bases, and 12 bases separated the two germline ends. Per germline, CDR1 MGHDK and CDR2 SYGVNS. This CDR3 has 14 amino acids. The CDR3 region is CASSKGRGNQPQHF. In DNA, the CDR3 is TGTGCCAGCAGTAAGGGCAGGGGAAATCAGCCCCAGCATTTT.

This chain joins TRBV9 and TRBJ1-1; D not resolved. Trimming removed 4 bases from V and 6 bases from J, with 13 bases in between. The CDR3 has 13 residues. The germline CDR1 and CDR2 sequences are SGDLS and YYNGEE. The CDR3 loop is CASSTRSGAEAFF. CDR3 bases: TGTGCCAGCAGCACCCGATCCGGGGCTGAAGCTTTCTTT.

Only a few counts were recorded for this clone. The chain combines TRBV19 with TRBJ1-5; unclear D gene. Trimming took off 2 bases at V and 4 bases at J, with 12 bases between the two ends. From germline, CDR1 is LNHDA and CDR2 SQIVND (reference sequence). This CDR3 has 15 residues. The CDR3 coding sequence is TGTGCCAGTAGTATAAGGAGGCAGAGTAATCAGCCCCAGCATTTT. The encoded protein is CASSIRRQSNQPQHF.

The chain employs TRBV6-5 and TRBJ2-7, with D possibly being TRBD1 (5 bases). CDR3 length: 11 residues. Germline V gene lookup returns CDR1 MNHEY and CDR2 SVGAGI. CDR3 sequence reads: CASDSFYEQYF. The CDR3 nucleotides are TGTGCTTCCGACAGCTTCTACGAGCAGTACTTC.

This clone was seen once. This chain links TRBV7-6 with TRBJ2-7, with a tentative D call TRBD1 (6 bases). V lost 3 bases to trimming and J lost 6 bases, with 15 bases between them. The CDR3 is made up of 14 amino acids. Germline V gene sequence: CDR1 SGHVS, CDR2 FNYEAQ. This CDR3 reads CASSLLSGAGEQYF. The CDR3 DNA sequence: TGTGCCAGCAGCTTGTTGTCAGGGGCTGGCGAGCAGTACTTC.

This chain uses TRBV19 with TRBJ1-4; possibly TRBD1 for D (5 bases). CDR1 is LNHDA, CDR2 SQIVND, per germline (reference sequence). This CDR3 is built from 14 residues. V gave up 2 bases and J gave up 4 bases, with 8 bases separating them. This CDR3 is CASSISDSNEKLFF. As DNA, the CDR3 is TGTGCCAGTAGTATATCCGACAGTAATGAAAAACTGTTTTTT. The full variable domain, its missing parts supplied by reference TRBV19 and TRBJ1-4, is DGGITQSPKYLFRKEGQNVTLSCEQNLNHDAMYWYRQDPGQGLRLIYYSQIVNDFQKGDIAEGYSVSREKKESFPLTVTSAQKNPTAFYLCASSISDSNEKLFFGSGTQLSVL.

This clone was observed a single time. The chain carries TRBV7-9 and TRBJ2-5; tentative D call: TRBD2 (5 bases). The CDR3 loop spans 15 amino acids. V was trimmed by 4 bases and J by 4 bases, leaving 16 bases between them. CDR1 is SEHNR and CDR2 is FQNEAQ in the germline V gene (reference sequence). CDR3 amino acids: CASSSRDGVPETQYF. The CDR3 coding sequence is TGTGCCAGCAGCTCCCGAGACGGGGTACCAGAGACCCAGTACTTC.

The chain employs TRBV5-5 and TRBJ1-2; D is uncertain. Trimming removed 0 bases at V and 2 bases at J, with 5 bases between. The CDR3 is 13 residues long. Germline CDR1 SGHKS, CDR2 YYEKEE (reference sequence). CDR3 loop: CASSLAQNYGYTF. In DNA, the CDR3 is TGTGCCAGCAGCTTGGCCCAGAACTATGGCTACACCTTC.

The chain recombines TRBV7-2 with TRBJ2-7; maybe TRBD1 (5 bases). V dropped 1 base and J dropped 0 bases, with 10 bases sitting between them. The germline gives CDR1 SGHTA, CDR2 FQGNSA. CDR3 length: 15 amino acids. DNA of the CDR3: TGTGCCAGCAGCTTAGGGGGCAGTAGCTCCTACGAGCAGTACTTC. It yields the protein CASSLGGSSSYEQYF.

This clone was picked up a small number of times. The V and J genes are TRBV6-1 and TRBJ2-6; D is ambiguous. There are 16 residues in the CDR3. Germline V gene lookup returns CDR1 MNHNS and CDR2 SASEGT. V lost 2 bases to trimming and J lost 4 bases, with 12 bases between them. CDR3 sequence (DNA): TGTGCCAGCAGTGAAAGAGGCCCCGGGGGGGCCAACGTCCTGACTTTC. Translated, it gives CASSERGPGGANVLTF.

The genes are TRBV11-2 and TRBJ2-3; TRBD2 matches 10 bases. After removal of 5 bases from V and 0 bases from J, the junction contained 2 bases not matched to a gene. The CDR3 totals 15 residues. CDR1 SGHAT and CDR2 FQNNGV come from the germline V gene. The CDR3 region is CASSPGLASTDTQYF. CDR3 in DNA: TGTGCCAGCAGCCCGGGACTAGCGAGCACAGATACGCAGTATTTT.

This chain joins TRBV13 and TRBJ1-1; D is unclear. CDR1 is PRHDT and CDR2 is FYEKMQ in the germline V gene (reference sequence). The CDR3 extends over 12 amino acids. Trimming removed 8 bases at V and 5 bases at J, with 12 bases between. The CDR3 DNA reads TGTGCCAGCCGGAGGGTACGGACTGAAGCTTTCTTT. This translates into CASRRVRTEAFF.

V gene TRBV5-1 combines with J gene TRBJ1-6, with 7 bases fitting TRBD1. The V gene end was trimmed by 5 bases and the J gene end by 5 bases; junction bases not matched to a gene: 7. This CDR3 contains 15 residues. CDR1 is SGHRS and CDR2 is YFSETQ in the germline V gene. This CDR3 is CASSWDSADNSPLHF. Here the CDR3 DNA reads TGCGCCAGCAGTTGGGACAGTGCCGATAATTCACCCCTCCACTTT. Variable domain in full (rest from reference TRBV5-1 and TRBJ1-6): KAGVTQTPRYLIKTRGQQVTLSCSPISGHRSVSWYQQTPGQGLQFLFEYFSETQRNKGNFPGRFSGRQFSNSRSEMNVSTLELGDSALYLCASSWDSADNSPLHFGNGTRLTVT.

The gene calls are TRBV5-1 and TRBJ1-3; TRBD1 is a possible D gene (5 bases). CDR1 SGHRS and CDR2 YFSETQ come from the germline V gene. The V gene lost 2 bases and the J gene lost 0 bases, with 12 bases spanning the gap. There are 16 residues in the CDR3. CDR3 nucleotides: TGCGCCAGCAGCTTACCGGACACCAACTCTGGAAACACCATATATTTT. Protein product: CASSLPDTNSGNTIYF.

The chain uses TRBV5-1 and TRBJ1-6; the D gene is possibly TRBD1 (6 bases). Germline CDR1 reads SGHRS; CDR2 reads YFSETQ. Trimming cost V 7 bases and J 8 bases, with 16 bases left between them. This CDR3 contains 14 residues. The chain's CDR3 is CASGGADRDSPLHF. CDR3 DNA: TGCGCCAGCGGGGGGGCCGATCGGGATTCACCCCTCCACTTT. The variable domain in full, completed from reference TRBV5-1 and TRBJ1-6, reads KAGVTQTPRYLIKTRGQQVTLSCSPISGHRSVSWYQQTPGQGLQFLFEYFSETQRNKGNFPGRFSGRQFSNSRSEMNVSTLELGDSALYLCASGGADRDSPLHFGNGTRLTVT.

The chain combines TRBV25-1 with TRBJ1-4, with TRBD1 matching 8 bases. This CDR3 comprises 15 residues. Per the germline V gene, CDR1 is MGHDK and CDR2 is SYGVNS. Trimming took 4 bases from V and 8 from J; bases not matched to a gene: 9. For the CDR3, the DNA is TGTGCCAGCAGTGGAACCGGGACAGGAGCCGAAAAACTGTTTTTT. Translated, it gives CASSGTGTGAEKLFF.

This clone has just a few counts. The V and J genes are TRBV18 and TRBJ2-5, with a weak D call TRBD1 (5 bases). V lost 0 bases to trimming and J lost 8 bases, with 10 bases between them. The CDR3 has 13 residues. Germline loops: CDR1 KGHSH, CDR2 LQKENI. The CDR3 is CASSPPDNKTQYF. DNA of the CDR3: TGTGCCAGCTCACCACCGGACAATAAAACCCAGTACTTC.

The chain recombines TRBV2 with TRBJ2-2; 7 bases agree with TRBD2. Germline V lookup: CDR1 SNHLY, CDR2 FYNNEI. The CDR3 is made up of 15 amino acids. V dropped 5 bases and J dropped 0; count of bases not matched to a gene: 3. CDR3 in amino acids: CASSLTSANTGELFF. The DNA for the CDR3 is TGTGCCAGCAGTCTAACTAGCGCGAACACCGGGGAGCTGTTTTTT.

This clone was found a few times. V is TRBV7-3 and J is TRBJ2-1; 14 nucleotides agree with TRBD2. Germline-derived CDR1 and CDR2 are SGHTA and FQGTGA. CDR3 length: 16 amino acids. Trimming at V came to 2 bases and at J to 9 bases, leaving 6 bases not matched to a gene. The CDR3 DNA reads as TGTGCCAGCAGCTTAGGGCGGACTAGCGGGAGGAGTGAGCAGTTCTTC. Residues: CASSLGRTSGRSEQFF.

The chain carries TRBV24-1 and TRBJ2-2; 7 bases agree with TRBD2. The CDR3 is 18 amino acids. V was pared by 3 bases and J by 6 bases, with 15 bases of the junction left unmatched. Germline V gives CDR1 KGHDR, CDR2 SFDVKD. CDR3 residues: CATSDLHGREEGAGELFF. In nucleotides, the CDR3 is TGTGCCACCAGTGATCTCCACGGCCGGGAGGAAGGCGCCGGGGAGCTGTTTTTT.